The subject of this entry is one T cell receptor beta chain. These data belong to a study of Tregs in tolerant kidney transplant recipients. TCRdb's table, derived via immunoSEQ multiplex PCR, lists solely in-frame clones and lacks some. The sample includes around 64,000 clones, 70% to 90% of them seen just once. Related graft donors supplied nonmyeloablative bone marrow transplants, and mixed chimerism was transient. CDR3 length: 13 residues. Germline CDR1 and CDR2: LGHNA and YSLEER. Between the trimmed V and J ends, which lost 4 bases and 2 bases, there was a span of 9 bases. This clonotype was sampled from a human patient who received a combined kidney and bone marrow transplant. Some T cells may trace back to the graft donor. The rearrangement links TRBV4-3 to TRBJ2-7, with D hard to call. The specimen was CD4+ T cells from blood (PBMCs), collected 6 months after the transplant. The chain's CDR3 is CASSPARTYEQYF. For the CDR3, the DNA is TGCGCCAGCAGCCCGGCTAGAACCTACGAGCAGTACTTC.